One sample yielded the 10 T cell receptor beta chains listed below, sequenced in a study of tumor and adjacent non-tumor tissue in lung cancer. A modified ARM-PCR protocol with three rounds of nested PCR amplified TCRbeta. TCRdb redid the calling of the multiplex PCR reads with MiXCR, one entry per CDR3 protein. This table has about 98,000 distinct CDR3 sequences, less than 85% appearing once. The template was RNA from unsorted bulk tissue. Distant lung tissue was collected more than 3 cm away from the tumor edge. The sequenced sample consisted of distant non-tumor lung tissue. The receptors come from a man between 60 and 75 years old with small cell lung cancer.

Comment on this clonotype: One junction end disagrees with the germline gene, perhaps due to a read error. J is TRBJ2-3 and V is TRBV29-1, with D possibly TRBD1 on 6 matching bases. Germline V gene sequence: CDR1 SQVTM, CDR2 ANQGSEA. There are 16 residues in the CDR3. The CDR3 protein is CSVEDRYRVLFDMQYF. The CDR3 region has the DNA TGCAGTGTTGAAGATCGGTACAGGGTTCTTTTTGATATGCAGTATTTT.

This clonotype occurred once. Germline and junction disagree at one end, which may indicate a read error. The J gene is TRBJ1-4, the V gene TRBV12-3 or TRBV12-4; the match to TRBD1 covers 7 bases. There are 14 residues in the CDR3. CDR3 nucleotides: TGTCCCAGCAGTTTTGGAGATACAGGGGCAAAACTGTTTTTT. Translated, it gives CPSSFGDTGAKLFF.

As for this clonotype: One junction end disagrees with the germline gene, perhaps due to a read error. The chain carries TRBV12-3 or TRBV12-4 and TRBJ2-2; 7 bases fit TRBD1. The CDR3 extends over 16 amino acids. The CDR3 bases are TGTACCAGTAGTTTTTTCCGAGGGGGCGATACCGGGGAGCTGTTTTTC. Translated, it gives CTSSFFRGGDTGELFF.

Of note for this clonotype: Since the CDR3 does not end with the conserved phenylalanine or tryptophan, this likely comes from a read error. V usage is TRBV29-1 and J usage is TRBJ2-3; D perhaps matches TRBD2 (6 bases). The CDR3 totals 14 residues. Germline CDR1 reads SQVTM; CDR2 reads ANQGSEA. In DNA form, the CDR3 reads TGCAGTTACGGAAACGCGGGACTCACTGATACGCAGTATTTG. Encoded protein: CSYGNAGLTDTQYL.

The rearrangement uses TRBV4-1 and TRBJ2-3; TRBD2 might be the D (6 bases). CDR3 length equals 14 residues. Germline CDR1 and CDR2: MGHRA and YSYEKL. The V gene lost 1 base and the J gene lost 15 bases, with 20 bases spanning the gap. DNA of the CDR3: TGCGCCAGCAGCCAAGCCGGACTATTCGATAGGCAATATTTT. This translates into CASSQAGLFDRQYF.

On this clonotype: One junction end does not reproduce the germline sequence, and a read error may be involved. This chain joins TRBV7-9 and TRBJ2-5, with 12 bases aligning to TRBD2. Germline CDR1 reads SEHNR; CDR2 reads FQNEAQ (reference sequence). CDR3 length equals 16 residues. The CDR3 DNA sequence: TGTGTCAGCAGCGCGGGTCTAGCGGGAGGGCTAGAGACCCAGTACTTC. It translates to CVSSAGLAGGLETQYF.

Regarding this clonotype: A much larger clone lies one base from this, so it may be a read error. The chain joins TRBV11-2 to TRBJ2-1; D is perhaps TRBD1 or TRBD2 (5 bases each). Trimming took 1 base from V and 6 from J, leaving 13 bases between them. The germline CDR1 and CDR2 sequences are SGHAT and FQNNGV. This CDR3 has 15 amino acids. Here the CDR3 reads CASSLGAEGSNEQFF. Here the CDR3 DNA reads TGTGCCAGCAGCTTAGGAGCTGAGGGGAGCAATGAGCAGTTCTTC. Based on the CDR3 plus reference TRBV11-2 and TRBJ2-1, the full variable domain is EAGVAQSPRYKIIEKRQSVAFWCNPISGHATLYWYQQILGQGPKLLIQFQNNGVVDDSQLPKDRFSAERLKGVDSTLKIQPAKLEDSAVYLCASSLGAEGSNEQFFGPGTRLTVL.

This clonotype appeared many times. A much larger clone differs from this one at a single base, so this may be a read error. The chain recombines TRBV6-6 with TRBJ2-5, with D unresolved. There are 13 residues in the CDR3. Trimming shortened V by 2 bases and J by 10 bases, and 14 bases separated the two germline ends. Germline values: CDR1 MNHNY, CDR2 SVGAGI (reference sequence). The CDR3 sequence: CASSYGSGGNQYF. The CDR3 region has the DNA TGTGCCAGCAGTTACGGGTCAGGTGGGAACCAGTACTTC.

In the case of this clonotype: A junction end diverges from the germline sequence, so it may reflect a read error. The rearrangement joins TRBV11-2 to TRBJ2-3; D is unclear. Germline V gene lookup returns CDR1 SGHAT and CDR2 FQNNGV. This CDR3 comprises 14 residues. The CDR3 sequence: CAISCTASTDTQYF. The CDR3 DNA reads TGTGCCATCAGCTGCACAGCAAGTACAGATACGCAGTATTTT.

As regards this clonotype: This may be a read error: a much more frequent sequence differs by one nucleotide. The rearrangement joins TRBV20-1 to TRBJ2-1; 8 bases are shared with TRBD2. The CDR3 length is 15 residues. Germline V gene lookup returns CDR1 DFQATT and CDR2 SNEGSKA (reference sequence). The CDR3 sequence is CIASSGGANYNEQFF. The CDR3 DNA sequence: TGCATTGCTAGTTCGGGGGGGGCAAACTACAATGAGCAGTTCTTC.